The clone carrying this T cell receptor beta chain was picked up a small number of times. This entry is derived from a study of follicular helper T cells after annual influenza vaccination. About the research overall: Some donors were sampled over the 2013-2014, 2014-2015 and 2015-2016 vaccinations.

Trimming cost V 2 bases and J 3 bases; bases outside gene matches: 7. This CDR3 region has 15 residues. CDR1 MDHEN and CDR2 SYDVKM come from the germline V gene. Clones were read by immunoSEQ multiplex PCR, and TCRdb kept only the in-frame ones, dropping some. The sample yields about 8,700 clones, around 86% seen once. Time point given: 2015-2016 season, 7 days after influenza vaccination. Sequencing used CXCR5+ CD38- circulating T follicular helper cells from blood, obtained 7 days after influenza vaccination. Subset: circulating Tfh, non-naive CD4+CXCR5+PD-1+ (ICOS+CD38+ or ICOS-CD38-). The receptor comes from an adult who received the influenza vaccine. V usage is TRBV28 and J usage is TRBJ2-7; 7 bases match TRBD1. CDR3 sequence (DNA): TGTGCCAGCAGTTTACCCTCGGGACAGAGCTACGAGCAGTACTTC. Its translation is CASSLPSGQSYEQYF.